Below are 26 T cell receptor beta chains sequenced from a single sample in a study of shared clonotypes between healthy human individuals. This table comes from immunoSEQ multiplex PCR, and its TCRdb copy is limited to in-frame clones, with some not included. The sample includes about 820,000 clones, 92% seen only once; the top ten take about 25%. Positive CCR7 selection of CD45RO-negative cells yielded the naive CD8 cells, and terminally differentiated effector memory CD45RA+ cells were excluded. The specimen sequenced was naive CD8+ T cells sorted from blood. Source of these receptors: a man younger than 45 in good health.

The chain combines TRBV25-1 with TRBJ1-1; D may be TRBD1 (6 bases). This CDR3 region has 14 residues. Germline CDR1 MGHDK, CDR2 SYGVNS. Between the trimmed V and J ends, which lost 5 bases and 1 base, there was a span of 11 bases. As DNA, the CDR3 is TGTGCCAGCAGTAATGGACAGAAGAACACTGAAGCTTTCTTT. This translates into CASSNGQKNTEAFF.

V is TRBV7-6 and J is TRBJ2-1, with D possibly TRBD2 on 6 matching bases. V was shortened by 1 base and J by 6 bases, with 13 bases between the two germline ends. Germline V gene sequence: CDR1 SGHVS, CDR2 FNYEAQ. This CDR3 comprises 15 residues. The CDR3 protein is CASSLGLAPGNEQFF. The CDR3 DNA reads TGTGCCAGCAGCTTAGGTCTAGCGCCCGGCAATGAGCAGTTCTTC.

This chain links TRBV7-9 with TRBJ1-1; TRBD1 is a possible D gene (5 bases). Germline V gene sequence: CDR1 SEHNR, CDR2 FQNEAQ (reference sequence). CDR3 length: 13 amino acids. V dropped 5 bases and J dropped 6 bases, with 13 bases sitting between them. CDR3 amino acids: CASSPSGTPEAFF. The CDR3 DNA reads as TGTGCCAGCAGCCCCTCCGGGACCCCTGAAGCTTTCTTT.

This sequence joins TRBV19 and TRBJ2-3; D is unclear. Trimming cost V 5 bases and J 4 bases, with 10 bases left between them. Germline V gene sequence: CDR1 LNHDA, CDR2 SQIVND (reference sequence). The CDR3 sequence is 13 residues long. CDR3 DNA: TGTGCCAGTAGTTCGGGTCCCGCAGATACGCAGTATTTT. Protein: CASSSGPADTQYF.

Written as DNA, the CDR3 is TGTGCCAGCAGTATCGGGACTAGCGGGACCTACAATGAGCAGTTCTTC. Amino acids: CASSIGTSGTYNEQFF. The V call is TRBV27, the J call TRBJ2-1; 13 nucleotides match TRBD2. Germline V lookup: CDR1 MNHEY, CDR2 SMNVEV (reference sequence). This CDR3 contains 16 residues. Trimming removed 5 bases from V and 2 bases from J; junction bases left unmatched: 3.

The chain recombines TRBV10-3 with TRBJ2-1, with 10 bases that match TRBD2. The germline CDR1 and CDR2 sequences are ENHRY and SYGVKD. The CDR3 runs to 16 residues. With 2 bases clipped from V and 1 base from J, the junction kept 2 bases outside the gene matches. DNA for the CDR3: TGTGCCATCAGTGAGGGACTAGCGGAATCCTACAATGAGCAGTTCTTC. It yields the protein CAISEGLAESYNEQFF.

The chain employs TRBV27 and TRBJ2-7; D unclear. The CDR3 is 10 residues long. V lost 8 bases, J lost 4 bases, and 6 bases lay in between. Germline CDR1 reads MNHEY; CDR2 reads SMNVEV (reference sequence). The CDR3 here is CASGEYEQYF. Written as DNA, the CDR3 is TGTGCCAGCGGGGAATACGAGCAGTACTTC.

The CDR3 protein is CASSRSGNPDTQYF. The CDR3 nucleotides read TGTGCCAGCAGCCGAAGCGGGAACCCAGATACGCAGTATTTT. The V gene is TRBV7-9, the J gene TRBJ2-3; 7 nucleotides align to TRBD2. J was trimmed by 4 bases and V by 5 bases; bases with no gene match: 6. Germline loops: CDR1 SEHNR, CDR2 FQNEAQ (reference sequence). The CDR3 runs to 14 residues.

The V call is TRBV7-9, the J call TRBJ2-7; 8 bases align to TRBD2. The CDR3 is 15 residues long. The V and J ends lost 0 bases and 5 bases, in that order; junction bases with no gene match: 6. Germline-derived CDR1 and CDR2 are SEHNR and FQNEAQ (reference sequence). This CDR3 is CASSLAQAGDHEQYF. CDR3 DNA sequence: TGTGCCAGCAGCTTAGCGCAAGCGGGAGACCACGAGCAGTACTTC. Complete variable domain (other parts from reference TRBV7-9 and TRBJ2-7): DTGVSQNPRHKITKRGQNVTFRCDPISEHNRLYWYRQTLGQGPEFLTYFQNEAQLEKSRLLSDRFSAERPKGSFSTLEIQRTEQGDSAMYLCASSLAQAGDHEQYFGPGTRLTVT.

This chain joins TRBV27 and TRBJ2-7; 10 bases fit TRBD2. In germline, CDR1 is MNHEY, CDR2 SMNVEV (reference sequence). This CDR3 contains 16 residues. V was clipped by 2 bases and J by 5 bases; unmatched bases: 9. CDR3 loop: CASSLPFEREGHEQYF. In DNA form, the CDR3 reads TGTGCCAGCAGTTTACCCTTTGAGCGGGAGGGCCACGAGCAGTACTTC.

Here the CDR3 reads CSVRTRSYEQYF. CDR3 sequence (DNA): TGCAGCGTTCGCACGAGATCCTACGAGCAGTACTTC. This chain connects TRBV29-1 to TRBJ2-7; D call uncertain. The CDR3 spans 12 residues. Trimming took 5 bases from V and 1 from J, leaving 9 bases between them. CDR1 and CDR2 (germline): SQVTM, ANQGSEA.

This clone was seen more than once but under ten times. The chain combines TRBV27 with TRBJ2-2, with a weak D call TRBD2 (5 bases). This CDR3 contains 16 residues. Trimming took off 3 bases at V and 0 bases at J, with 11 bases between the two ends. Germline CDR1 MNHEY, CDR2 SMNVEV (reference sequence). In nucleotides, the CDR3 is TGTGCCAGCAGTTTTGGCGGACTTCCGAACACCGGGGAGCTGTTTTTT. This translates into CASSFGGLPNTGELFF.

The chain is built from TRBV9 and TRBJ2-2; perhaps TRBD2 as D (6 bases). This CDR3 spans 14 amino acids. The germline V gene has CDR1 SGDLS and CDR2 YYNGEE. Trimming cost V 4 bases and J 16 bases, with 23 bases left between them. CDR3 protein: CASSRGVAQYPAFF. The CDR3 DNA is TGTGCCAGCAGCCGCGGGGTAGCGCAATACCCGGCGTTTTTT.

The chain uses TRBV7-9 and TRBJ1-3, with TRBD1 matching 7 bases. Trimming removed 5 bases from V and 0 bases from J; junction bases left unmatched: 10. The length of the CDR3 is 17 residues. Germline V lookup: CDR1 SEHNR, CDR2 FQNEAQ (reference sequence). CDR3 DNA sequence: TGTGCCAGCAGCCTCCGGGACAGCTATGTCTCTGGAAACACCATATATTTT. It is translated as CASSLRDSYVSGNTIYF.

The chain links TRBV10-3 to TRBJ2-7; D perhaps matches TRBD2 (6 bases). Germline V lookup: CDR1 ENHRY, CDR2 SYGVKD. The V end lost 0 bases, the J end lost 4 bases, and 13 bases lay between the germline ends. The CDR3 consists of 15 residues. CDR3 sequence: CAISESGRREYEQYF. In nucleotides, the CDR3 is TGTGCCATCAGTGAGTCGGGGAGGAGGGAATACGAGCAGTACTTC.

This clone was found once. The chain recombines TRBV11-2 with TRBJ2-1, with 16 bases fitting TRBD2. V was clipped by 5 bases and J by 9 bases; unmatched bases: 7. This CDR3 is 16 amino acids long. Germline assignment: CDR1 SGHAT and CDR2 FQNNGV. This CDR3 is CASSPGTSGRGGEQFF. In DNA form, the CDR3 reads TGTGCCAGCAGCCCCGGGACTAGCGGGAGGGGGGGTGAGCAGTTCTTC.

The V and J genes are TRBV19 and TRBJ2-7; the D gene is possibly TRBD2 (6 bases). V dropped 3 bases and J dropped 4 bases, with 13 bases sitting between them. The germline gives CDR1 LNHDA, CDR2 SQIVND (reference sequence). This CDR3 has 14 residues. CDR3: CASSIKGGRYEQYF. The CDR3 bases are TGTGCCAGTAGTATCAAAGGTGGGAGGTACGAGCAGTACTTC.

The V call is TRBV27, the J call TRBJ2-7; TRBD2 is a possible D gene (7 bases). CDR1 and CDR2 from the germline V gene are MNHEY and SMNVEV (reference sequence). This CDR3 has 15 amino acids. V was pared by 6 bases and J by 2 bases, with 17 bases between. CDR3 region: CASRLRAGAAYEQYF. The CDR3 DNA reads TGTGCCAGCAGACTCAGGGCGGGGGCGGCCTACGAGCAGTACTTC.

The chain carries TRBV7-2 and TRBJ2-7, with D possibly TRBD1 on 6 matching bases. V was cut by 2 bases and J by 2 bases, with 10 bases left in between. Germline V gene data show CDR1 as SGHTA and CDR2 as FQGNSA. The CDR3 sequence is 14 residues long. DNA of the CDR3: TGTGCCAGCAGCTTAAGTAGGGGGACCTACGAGCAGTACTTC. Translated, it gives CASSLSRGTYEQYF.

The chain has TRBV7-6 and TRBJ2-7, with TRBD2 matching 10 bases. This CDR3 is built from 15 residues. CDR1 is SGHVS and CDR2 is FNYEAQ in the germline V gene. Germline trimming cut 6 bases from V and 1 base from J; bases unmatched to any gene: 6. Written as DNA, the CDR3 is TGTGCCAGCAGTCGGACTAGCGGTTCATCCTACGAGCAGTACTTC. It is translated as CASSRTSGSSYEQYF.

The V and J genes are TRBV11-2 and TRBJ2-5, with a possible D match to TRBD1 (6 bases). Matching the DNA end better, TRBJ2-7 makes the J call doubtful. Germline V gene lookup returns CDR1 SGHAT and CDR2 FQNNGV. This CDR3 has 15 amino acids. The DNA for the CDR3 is TGTGCCAGCAGCCTGGGGCCCAGGGGATCCTACGAGCAGTACTTC. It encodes CASSLGPRGSYEQYF.

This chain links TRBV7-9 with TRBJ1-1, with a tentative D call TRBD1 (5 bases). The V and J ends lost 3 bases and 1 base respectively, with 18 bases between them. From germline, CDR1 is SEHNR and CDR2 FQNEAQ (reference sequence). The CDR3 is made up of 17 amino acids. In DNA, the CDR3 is TGTGCCAGCAGCTTCGGATTTTCAGGGCAGCCGAACACTGAAGCTTTCTTT. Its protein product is CASSFGFSGQPNTEAFF.

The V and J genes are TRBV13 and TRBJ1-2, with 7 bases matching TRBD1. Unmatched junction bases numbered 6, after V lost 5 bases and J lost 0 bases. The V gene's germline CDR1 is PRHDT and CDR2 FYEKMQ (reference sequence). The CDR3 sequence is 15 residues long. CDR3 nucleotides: TGTGCCAGCAGCACCCGCGGACAGGCTAACTATGGCTACACCTTC. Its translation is CASSTRGQANYGYTF.

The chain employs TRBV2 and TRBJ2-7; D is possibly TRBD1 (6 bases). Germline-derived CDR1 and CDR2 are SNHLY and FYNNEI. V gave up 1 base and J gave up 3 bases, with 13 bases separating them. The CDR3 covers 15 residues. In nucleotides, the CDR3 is TGTGCCAGCAGTGAAGTCCGGGACACACGCTACGAGCAGTACTTC. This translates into CASSEVRDTRYEQYF.

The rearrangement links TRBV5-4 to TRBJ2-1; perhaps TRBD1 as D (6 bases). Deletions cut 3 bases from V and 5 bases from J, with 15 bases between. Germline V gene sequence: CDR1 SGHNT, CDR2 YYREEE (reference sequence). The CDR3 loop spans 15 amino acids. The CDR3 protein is CASSYTGLGNNEQFF. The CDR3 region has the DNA TGTGCCAGCAGCTACACAGGGTTAGGGAACAATGAGCAGTTCTTC.

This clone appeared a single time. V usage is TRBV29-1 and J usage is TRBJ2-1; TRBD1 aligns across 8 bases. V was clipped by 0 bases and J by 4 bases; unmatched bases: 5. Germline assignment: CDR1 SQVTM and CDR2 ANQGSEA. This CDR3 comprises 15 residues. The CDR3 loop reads CSVEDWTGSYNEQFF. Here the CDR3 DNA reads TGCAGCGTTGAAGATTGGACAGGGTCTTACAATGAGCAGTTCTTC.